Presented here are 26 T cell receptor beta chains from one specimen sequenced in a study of PD-1 blockade in classical Hodgkin lymphoma. The time point: cycle 4 day 1 (C4D1), after 5 to 7 weeks of nivolumab. Brentuximab vedotin exposure varied, and every patient relapsed after autologous stem cell transplantation. The CD4+ T cells used were purified from thawed PBMCs through magnetic negative selection. Clones were read by immunoSEQ multiplex PCR, and TCRdb kept only the in-frame ones, dropping some. The sample has about 25,000 clones, roughly 76% seen once; the top ten hold about 3.1%. The material sequenced was CD4+ T cells from blood, taken before the fourth cycle of nivolumab. The receptors here all came from a human donor with classical Hodgkin lymphoma.

The rearrangement links TRBV11-1 to TRBJ2-5; the match to TRBD2 covers 7 bases. J lost 9 bases, V lost 4 bases, and 11 bases had no gene match. Germline V CDR1 and CDR2: SGHAT, FQDESV (reference sequence). The CDR3 has 14 residues. The CDR3 nucleotides read TGTGCCAGCAGCTCCAATGTCCGCGGGGGAGCCCAGTACTTC. It codes for CASSSNVRGGAQYF.

V and J are TRBV5-1 and TRBJ1-2; D is undetermined. Between the trimmed V and J ends, which lost 0 bases and 4 bases, there was a span of 10 bases. Germline assignment: CDR1 SGHRS and CDR2 YFSETQ. The CDR3 extends over 14 amino acids. The CDR3 bases are TGCGCCAGCAGCTTGGGTGGGGTTTTCTATGGCTACACCTTC. The encoded protein is CASSLGGVFYGYTF.

This clone appeared a few times. The chain joins TRBV11-3 to TRBJ1-1, with D perhaps TRBD1 (5 bases). Germline V lookup: CDR1 SGHNT, CDR2 YENEEA. The CDR3 extends over 13 amino acids. The germline V and J ends were trimmed by 3 bases and 1 base, with 6 bases remaining between them. Here the CDR3 reads CASSLGENTEAFF. CDR3 coding DNA: TGTGCCAGCAGCTTGGGGGAGAACACTGAAGCTTTCTTT.

V and J are TRBV30 and TRBJ2-5; TRBD2 aligns across 10 bases. Germline V gives CDR1 GTSNPN, CDR2 SVGIG (reference sequence). V lost 2 bases and J lost 4; bases outside the gene matches: 1. The CDR3 is made up of 13 amino acids. For the CDR3, the DNA is TGTGCCTGGAGTCGGACTAGCGGAGAGACCCAGTACTTC. This encodes CAWSRTSGETQYF.

The J gene is TRBJ2-1, the V gene TRBV9, with D maybe TRBD2 (5 bases). Germline V CDR1 and CDR2: SGDLS, YYNGEE. The CDR3 covers 16 residues. Trimming stripped 0 bases from V and 1 base from J, with 11 bases between. This chain's CDR3 is CASSVAGRQSYNEQFF. CDR3 DNA sequence: TGTGCCAGCAGCGTAGCTGGGAGACAATCCTACAATGAGCAGTTCTTC.

The V gene is TRBV6-5, the J gene TRBJ2-3; the D gene is possibly TRBD1 (6 bases). The CDR3 is made up of 16 amino acids. Germline-derived CDR1 and CDR2 are MNHEY and SVGAGI. Trimming shortened V by 0 bases and J by 3 bases, and 13 bases separated the two germline ends. The CDR3 nucleotides are TGTGCCAGCAGTTACTCGGGAGCAGGGGATACAGATACGCAGTATTTT. The encoded protein is CASSYSGAGDTDTQYF.

The chain uses TRBV4-3 and TRBJ2-7; D possibly corresponds to TRBD1 (6 bases). The CDR3 is 13 residues long. Trimming removed 3 bases from V and 12 bases from J, with 18 bases in between. Per the germline V gene, CDR1 is LGHNA and CDR2 is YSLEER. CDR3 DNA: TGCGCCAGCAGCCAGGGCTTAGACAGGACGATGTACTTC. It codes for CASSQGLDRTMYF.

This sequence joins TRBV5-1 and TRBJ2-5; TRBD1 agrees at 7 bases. The J segment lost 1 base and the V segment lost 3 bases, leaving 6 bases of the junction unmatched. Germline V gives CDR1 SGHRS, CDR2 YFSETQ. This CDR3 has 15 residues. CDR3 amino acids: CASSYSPGGQETQYF. The CDR3 bases are TGCGCCAGCAGCTATTCCCCAGGGGGCCAAGAGACCCAGTACTTC.

The chain combines TRBV18 with TRBJ2-5; a possible D gene is TRBD2 (5 bases). The CDR3 loop spans 12 amino acids. Germline CDR1 and CDR2: KGHSH and LQKENI. The ends were cut back, 6 bases at V and 5 bases at J, with 10 bases in the middle. In nucleotides, the CDR3 is TGTGCCAGCTCTCCTATAGCGGAGACCCAGTACTTC. Translation gives CASSPIAETQYF. The complete variable domain, with remaining parts taken from reference TRBV18 and TRBJ2-5, reads NAGVMQNPRHLVRRRGQEARLRCSPMKGHSHVYWYRQLPEEGLKFMVYLQKENIIDESGMPKERFSAEFPKEGPSILRIQQVVRGDSAAYFCASSPIAETQYFGPGTRLLVL.

This clone came up once. This chain joins TRBV11-3 and TRBJ2-5; 9 bases map to TRBD2. The length of the CDR3 is 16 residues. Germline loops: CDR1 SGHNT, CDR2 YENEEA. Germline trimming cut 2 bases from V and 5 bases from J; bases unmatched to any gene: 9. The CDR3 sequence: CASSLFTAGGGETQYF. The DNA for the CDR3 is TGTGCCAGCAGCTTATTCACAGCGGGGGGCGGGGAGACCCAGTACTTC. The complete variable domain, with remaining parts taken from reference TRBV11-3 and TRBJ2-5, reads EAGVVQSPRYKIIEKKQPVAFWCNPISGHNTLYWYLQNLGQGPELLIRYENEEAVDDSQLPKDRFSAERLKGVDSTLKIQPAELGDSAVYLCASSLFTAGGGETQYFGPGTRLLVL.

A few counts support this clone. The chain carries TRBV4-2 and TRBJ1-3; no definite D call. V lost 4 bases to trimming and J lost 6 bases, with 19 bases between them. The germline CDR1 and CDR2 sequences are LGHNA and YNFKEQ. CDR3 size: 16 residues. As DNA, the CDR3 is TGTGCCAGCAGCCGTGTTACCCCGGGCGGGGAAAACACCATATATTTT. Translating gives CASSRVTPGGENTIYF.

This sequence joins TRBV7-2 and TRBJ1-2; D gene ambiguous. Per the germline V gene, CDR1 is SGHTA and CDR2 is FQGNSA. The CDR3 runs to 15 residues. V lost 0 bases and J lost 4, with 12 bases in between. CDR3 DNA sequence: TGTGCCAGCAGCTTAGCGCATGGCCCCAGCTATGGCTACACCTTC. Protein: CASSLAHGPSYGYTF.

This clone was counted only a few times. This rearrangement joins TRBV9 to TRBJ1-1; the match to TRBD1 covers 7 bases. Germline V lookup: CDR1 SGDLS, CDR2 YYNGEE. The CDR3 covers 14 residues. With V trimmed by 1 base and J by 1 base, 1 base remained unmatched. The CDR3 here is CASSVRGQNTEAFF. The CDR3 DNA sequence: TGTGCCAGCAGCGTAAGGGGGCAGAACACTGAAGCTTTCTTT.

The V and J genes are TRBV2 and TRBJ2-4; possible D gene TRBD2, 6 bases. This CDR3 contains 13 residues. Deletions cut 4 bases from V and 4 bases from J, with 8 bases between. Germline V gene sequence: CDR1 SNHLY, CDR2 FYNNEI. The CDR3 reads CASSAGGKNIQYF. In DNA, the CDR3 is TGTGCCAGCAGTGCTGGGGGGAAAAACATTCAGTACTTC. Filled out from reference TRBV2 and TRBJ2-4, the complete variable domain reads EPEVTQTPSHQVTQMGQEVILRCVPISNHLYFYWYRQILGQKVEFLVSFYNNEISEKSEIFDDQFSVERPDGSNFTLKIRSTKLEDSAMYFCASSAGGKNIQYFGAGTRLSVL.

The chain joins TRBV10-2 to TRBJ1-2; weak D call: TRBD1 (6 bases). Trimming cost V 6 bases and J 8 bases, with 22 bases left between them. Germline CDR1 and CDR2: WSHSY and SAAADI. The CDR3 contains 15 residues. The CDR3 DNA follows: TGCGCCAGCAGGGAACCCACAGGGACCACGGGGGGCTACACCTTC. It yields the protein CASREPTGTTGGYTF.

The rearrangement links TRBV6-5 to TRBJ2-3, with D possibly matching TRBD2 (6 bases). The V end was cut by 5 bases, the J end by 1 base, with 10 bases between. The CDR3 runs 14 residues. Germline CDR1 reads MNHEY; CDR2 reads SVGAGI. The CDR3 spells CASSGGTGTDTQYF. The DNA for the CDR3 is TGTGCCAGCAGTGGGGGGACTGGCACAGATACGCAGTATTTT.

This sequence joins TRBV28 and TRBJ1-2, with D tentatively TRBD1 (6 bases). Looked up from germline, CDR1 is MDHEN and CDR2 is SYDVKM. Trimming stripped 6 bases from V and 8 bases from J, with 13 bases between. The CDR3 is made up of 12 amino acids. The CDR3 bases are TGTGCCAGCAGCACTCAGGGGAGCGGCTACACCTTC. Protein: CASSTQGSGYTF.

This chain connects TRBV19 to TRBJ2-5; D remains unclear. Trimming pared 4 bases from V and 5 bases from J, leaving 8 bases between. The CDR3 is made up of 12 amino acids. Germline loops: CDR1 LNHDA, CDR2 SQIVND (reference sequence). In DNA, the CDR3 is TGTGCCAGTAGTACTTCCCCGGAGACCCAGTACTTC. This gives the protein CASSTSPETQYF.

The chain is built from TRBV5-1 and TRBJ1-1; 7 bases are a match to TRBD1. V trimming: 3 bases; J trimming: 1 base; junction bases outside the gene matches: 3. The CDR3 totals 14 residues. The germline CDR1 and CDR2 sequences are SGHRS and YFSETQ. The CDR3 is CASSSGQPNTEAFF. CDR3 nucleotide sequence: TGCGCCAGCAGCTCGGGACAGCCGAACACTGAAGCTTTCTTT.

The rearrangement joins TRBV11-2 to TRBJ1-3; D gene unclear. The CDR3 covers 15 residues. Germline V CDR1 and CDR2: SGHAT, FQNNGV. The V end was cut by 2 bases, the J end by 0 bases, with 8 bases between. CDR3 region: CASSLQPLSGNTIYF. The CDR3 region has the DNA TGTGCCAGCAGCTTACAGCCCCTCTCTGGAAACACCATATATTTT.

This rearrangement joins TRBV6-6 to TRBJ2-7, with a possible D match to TRBD2 (5 bases). Germline CDR1 reads MNHNY; CDR2 reads SVGAGI (reference sequence). The CDR3 is made up of 13 amino acids. Trimming cost V 7 bases and J 1 base, with 11 bases left between them. This CDR3 reads CASTFGDSYEQYF. CDR3 DNA: TGTGCCAGCACCTTCGGGGATTCCTACGAGCAGTACTTC.

V usage is TRBV4-3 and J usage is TRBJ1-2, with unresolved D. The CDR3 extends over 18 amino acids. Germline V gives CDR1 LGHNA, CDR2 YSLEER. V dropped 1 base and J dropped 3 bases, with 21 bases sitting between them. CDR3 nucleotides: TGCGCCAGCAGCCAAGCCCGAGGGAGACATCAGGATGACTATGGCTACACCTTC. Protein sequence: CASSQARGRHQDDYGYTF.

The chain combines TRBV6-6 with TRBJ2-5; 8 bases match TRBD2. CDR1 is MNHNY and CDR2 is SVGAGI in the germline V gene (reference sequence). After removal of 5 bases from V and 3 bases from J, the junction contained 2 bases not matched to a gene. This CDR3 region has 13 residues. CDR3 bases: TGTGCCAGCAGTCCCGGGGGGGAAGAGACCCAGTACTTC. Amino acid sequence: CASSPGGEETQYF.

This clone has only a few counts. The chain uses TRBV9 and TRBJ2-5; no definite D call. V dropped 1 base and J dropped 1 base, with 5 bases sitting between them. The CDR3 totals 13 residues. CDR1 is SGDLS and CDR2 is YYNGEE in the germline V gene. In nucleotides, the CDR3 is TGTGCCAGCAGCGTATCCAGCCAAGAGACCCAGTACTTC. As protein: CASSVSSQETQYF.

The chain recombines TRBV11-3 with TRBJ1-1; no reliable D call. The V gene's germline CDR1 is SGHNT and CDR2 YENEEA. This CDR3 spans 14 amino acids. V was clipped by 5 bases and J by 5 bases, with 15 bases between them. The CDR3 bases are TGTGCCAGCAGCGCCGGCGCAGGTGAAACTGAAGCTTTCTTT. Protein product: CASSAGAGETEAFF.

V usage is TRBV14 and J usage is TRBJ1-1; weak D call: TRBD1 (5 bases). Germline V gene data show CDR1 as SGHDN and CDR2 as FVKESK. Deletions cut 1 base from V and 8 bases from J, with 17 bases between. The CDR3 spans 15 residues. The CDR3 nucleotides are TGTGCCAGCAGCCAAGCAGGCAGGCCAGGGTCAGAAGCTTTCTTT. This gives the protein CASSQAGRPGSEAFF.